This T cell receptor (beta chain) appears in the sequencing data of a study of T cell responses to AZD1222 COVID-19 vaccine (dated by TCRdb to 2020 to 2022). About the full investigation: A total of 233 trial participants underwent TCR sequencing, of whom around 210 had received two doses of AZD1222 and approximately 25 had received two doses of the MenACWY control vaccine. Trial participants were enrolled into age subgroups of 18-55, 56-69 and 70-plus years, which contained 148, 28 and 57 TCR-sequenced participants, respectively.

The paper's findings and limits, for the study overall: After two AZD1222 doses, spike-specific TCR breadth and depth were significantly higher than at day 0 and than in MenACWY recipients. In the small 56-69-year group, the increase in depth fell short of significance, most likely because of low power. Conclusions about previously exposed vaccinees were limited because only six or seven AZD1222 recipients were SARS-CoV-2 seropositive at baseline. Epitopes outside the regions mutated in the B.1.351 and B.1.1.7 variants were reportedly recognized by nearly half of the unique spike-specific TCRs. The whole spike protein was spanned by vaccine-associated CD4 TCRs, and dominant responses were seen in regions 160-218 and 743-854. Most participants were white British and females outnumbered males, and the authors suggested that clonal diversity may have been underestimated. Because no samples from the day 14 peak response were available, repertoires could be characterized only after the peak T cell response.

This clone was found once. Its cognate antigen has yet to be identified. No much larger clone is present one base from it, and per-base qualities are unavailable. In the paper's terms, the time point label means: about 28 days (+/-7) after the second vaccine dose. The intended sense of this specimen's treatment or condition label: meningococcal conjugate vaccine given as trial control. Vaccinee samples were obtained from the UK trials COV001 and COV002, which included a single-blind randomized controlled phase 2/3 trial of AZD1222 (ChAdOx1 nCoV-19) in healthy adults. For TCRbeta chain sequencing, PBMC samples from trial participants were taken at day 0 and at day 28 after the second dose. The CDR3 spans 15 residues, from the cysteine through the phenylalanine. Just the 45-base CDR3 DNA is kept, in frame starting at base 1. The germline ends are 15 bases apart after V is trimmed by 1 base and J by 8 bases. The germline V gene yields SGHTS for CDR1 and YDEGEE for CDR2.

The CDR3 regions of human TCRbeta chains were analyzed by immunosequencing. The source study handled its data this way. TCRs in the repertoires were matched against a reference library of SARS-CoV-2-specific TCRs that had been generated with the MIRA antigen-specificity platform. Breadth meant the fraction of unique TCRs that were SARS-CoV-2-associated, whereas depth meant the fraction of total T cells that were SARS-CoV-2-associated. Using the MIRA data, each spike-specific TCR was assigned both to the spike region to which the TCR was reactive and to a CD4 or CD8 class. Log10-transformed breadth and depth values were compared by one-way ANOVA with Sidak's multiple comparisons tests. TCRdb took this table from immuneACCESS and kept in-frame rearrangements with V and J called. Such tables lack part of the clones; where checked against another copy, unresolved V genes explain under half of the gap, and the rest is unexplained. V and J calls and clone size are given by that table; D and trimming were obtained from the DNA. A total of 120,000 to 150,000 clones appear in this sample, roughly 88% of them only once. The ten largest clones represent 5% to 6.5% of the sample.

This TCR was sampled from an adult who received the MenACWY meningococcal vaccine as a control. The chain joins TRBV5-8 to TRBJ1-4; TRBD1 is perhaps the D gene, given 5 matching bases. The specimen comprised peripheral blood, sampled 28 days after the second dose of the MenACWY control vaccine. The nucleotide sequence reads TGTGCCAGCAGCTTGCTCCCGGGTCGGGGCGAAAAACTGTTTTTT. The resulting protein is CASSLLPGRGEKLFF.